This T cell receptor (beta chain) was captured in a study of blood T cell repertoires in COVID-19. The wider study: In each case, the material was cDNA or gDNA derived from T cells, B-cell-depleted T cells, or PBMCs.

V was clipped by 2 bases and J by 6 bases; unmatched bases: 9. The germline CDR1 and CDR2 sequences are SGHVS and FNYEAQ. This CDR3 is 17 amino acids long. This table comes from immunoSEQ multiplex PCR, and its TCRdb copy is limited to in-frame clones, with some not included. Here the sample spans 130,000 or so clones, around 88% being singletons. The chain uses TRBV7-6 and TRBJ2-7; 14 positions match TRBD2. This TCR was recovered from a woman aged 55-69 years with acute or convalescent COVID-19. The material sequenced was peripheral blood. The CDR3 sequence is CASSLIFGTSGGGEQYF. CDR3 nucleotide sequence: TGTGCCAGCAGCTTAATCTTCGGGACTAGCGGGGGAGGCGAGCAGTACTTC.